These 5 T cell receptor beta chains were all obtained from the same sample, sequenced in a study of a mutant IDH1 vaccine in newly diagnosed glioma. Documented time point: week 35, safety follow-up. Each vaccine dose was 300 ug of mutant IDH1 20-mer peptide, with topical imiquimod. Antigens of these TCRs are unknown. Using immunoSEQ multiplex PCR, the repertoire was profiled, and TCRdb retains in-frame clones only, with some absent. The table has about 54,000 clones, roughly 80% seen once. Sequencing was performed on PBMCs, taken from a glioma patient whose treatment included an IDH1 peptide vaccine. The receptor set was obtained from a young woman with glioma.

This clone has just a few counts. V usage is TRBV19 and J usage is TRBJ1-5; 7 nucleotides line up with TRBD1. The CDR3 has 15 amino acids. J lost 0 bases, V lost 6 bases, and 5 bases had no gene match. In germline, CDR1 is LNHDA, CDR2 SQIVND (reference sequence). The CDR3 protein is CASSAGQNSNQPQHF. In DNA form, the CDR3 reads TGTGCCAGTAGCGCGGGACAGAATAGCAATCAGCCCCAGCATTTT.

The gene calls are TRBV5-1 and TRBJ2-7, with 7 bases identical to TRBD2. V trimming: 4 bases; J trimming: 5 bases; junction bases outside the gene matches: 12. Germline lookup yields CDR1 SGHRS and CDR2 YFSETQ. This CDR3 has 15 amino acids. The CDR3 spells CASSLVAGVGNEQYF. The CDR3, as DNA: TGCGCCAGCAGCCTGGTGGCGGGAGTGGGGAACGAGCAGTACTTC.

Sample share makes this clone medium-sized. This chain connects TRBV6-1 to TRBJ2-6; unclear D gene. V lost 2 bases and J 0 bases, leaving 5 bases between the germline ends. Germline V CDR1 and CDR2: MNHNS, SASEGT. CDR3 length: 15 residues. The CDR3 protein is CASSELNSGANVLTF. The CDR3 nucleotides read TGTGCCAGCAGTGAATTAAACTCTGGGGCCAACGTCCTGACTTTC.

This clone was seen a single time. The chain links TRBV19 to TRBJ2-7, with D perhaps being TRBD1 or TRBD2 (6 bases each). Trimming took 3 bases from V and 2 from J, leaving 20 bases between them. CDR3 length: 17 residues. Germline V gene sequence: CDR1 LNHDA, CDR2 SQIVND (reference sequence). The CDR3 reads CASSILPGALAPYEQYF. CDR3 nucleotides: TGTGCCAGTAGTATTCTCCCGGGGGCCCTGGCCCCCTACGAGCAGTACTTC.

The chain couples TRBV6-1 to TRBJ1-5, with D hard to call. The CDR3 length is 14 residues. CDR1 MNHNS and CDR2 SASEGT come from the germline V gene. V was trimmed by 1 base and J by 7 bases, leaving 11 bases between them. The CDR3 DNA is TGTGCCAGCAGTGAAGGCCGGGGTTACCAGCCCCAGCATTTT. Translation: CASSEGRGYQPQHF.